This T cell receptor beta chain was documented in a study of blood T cells in healthy people across ages. Study-wide results and limits: Age advanced and TCR beta diversity per million T cells fell, roughly linearly.

The V gene end was trimmed by 4 bases and the J gene end by 1 base; junction bases not matched to a gene: 8. Germline loops: CDR1 SGDLS, CDR2 YYNGEE. This CDR3 has 17 amino acids. A second PCR of about 6 to 11 cycles used a sample-barcoded 5' primer and a J-beta primer mix. Each cDNA molecule was tagged by a template-switch adaptor that had 12 random nucleotides. Each CDR3 protein gets one entry after TCRdb re-called the 5' RACE reads with MiXCR. This table has 780,000 or so distinct CDR3 sequences, approximately 55% appearing once. This clonotype was counted between two and nine times. Its antigen is currently unknown.

The source material was blood. This rearrangement joins TRBV9 to TRBJ2-7; 13 bases map to TRBD2. The TCR originated in an elderly man in good health. This CDR3 reads CASSPGLAGVQSYEQYF. The CDR3 bases are TGTGCCAGCAGCCCCGGACTAGCGGGGGTTCAATCCTACGAGCAGTACTTC.